Reported below is one TCR beta chain. This record comes from a study of blood T cell repertoires in COVID-19. The overall study: From T cells, B-cell-depleted T cells, or PBMCs came the material, which was cDNA or gDNA.

J was trimmed by 6 bases and V by 4 bases; bases with no gene match: 5. The CDR3 consists of 15 residues. Germline V gene data show CDR1 as SEHNR and CDR2 as FQNEAQ (reference sequence). The authors' processing: Amplification from reference gene primers served as the basis for estimated nucleated cell counts. Here immunoSEQ multiplex PCR was the method, and the copy in TCRdb shows in-frame clones only, minus some. That table supplies the V and J calls and clone size; D and trimming were determined from the DNA. Among around 190,000 clones listed, about 83% were seen once. Input material: peripheral blood. This receptor was identified in a human donor in a cohort sampled during active COVID-19. The chain has TRBV7-9 and TRBJ2-3; 12 bases align to TRBD2. The CDR3 region has the DNA TGTGCCAGCAGCTCACTAGCGGGAGGTTTGGATACGCAGTATTTT. As protein: CASSSLAGGLDTQYF.